These 13 T cell receptor beta chains originate from one sample sequenced in a study of Ad26.COV2.S vaccination and SARS-CoV-2 variants. Assay: immunoSEQ multiplex PCR; the TCRdb copy retains only in-frame clones and omits some. This table has 430,000 or so clones, approximately 90% appearing once. This sample's treatment: some 20 received Ad26.COV2.S at low or high dose, single or two shots; roughly five received placebo; per-sample allocation not given. On day 63 after the first injection, vaccine and placebo recipients gave samples. Source: peripheral blood, taken in a trial of Ad26.COV2.S vaccine versus placebo. The receptors come from a person between 18 and 60 years old who received the Ad26.COV2.S COVID-19 vaccine or a placebo.

The chain is built from TRBV18 and TRBJ2-2; D uncertain. The CDR3 has 13 residues. V lost 3 bases, J lost 7 bases, and 9 bases lay in between. Per germline, CDR1 KGHSH and CDR2 LQKENI. CDR3 DNA: TGTGCCAGCTCACCGCTAATCGACGGGGAGCTGTTTTTT. Protein product: CASSPLIDGELFF.

V gene TRBV4-3 combines with J gene TRBJ1-5; TRBD1 is a possible D gene (5 bases). The CDR3 is 15 amino acids. The germline V and J ends were trimmed by 4 bases and 9 bases, with 19 bases remaining between them. Germline V gives CDR1 LGHNA, CDR2 YSLEER. CDR3 loop: CASSPTHGGGRPQHF. CDR3 coding DNA: TGCGCCAGCAGCCCAACACATGGGGGGGGTAGGCCCCAGCATTTT.

The V call is TRBV7-3, the J call TRBJ2-1, with TRBD1 as a possible D gene (6 bases). With 5 bases removed from V and 3 bases from J, the gap between germline ends came to 14 bases. Per the germline V gene, CDR1 is SGHTA and CDR2 is FQGTGA. The CDR3 is 15 amino acids. The CDR3 DNA sequence: TGTGCCAGCAGCCAGGGGACCGCTCGCTACAATGAGCAGTTCTTC. This sequence encodes CASSQGTARYNEQFF.

The CDR3 sequence is CASRVQGAETQYF. The DNA for the CDR3 is TGCGCCAGCAGAGTTCAGGGCGCGGAGACCCAGTACTTC. V is TRBV5-1 and J is TRBJ2-5, with D perhaps matching TRBD1 (5 bases). Per the germline V gene, CDR1 is SGHRS and CDR2 is YFSETQ. V lost 5 bases and J 5 bases, leaving 13 bases between the germline ends. The CDR3 extends over 13 amino acids.

V is TRBV27 and J is TRBJ2-2, with TRBD2 matching over 15 bases. CDR3 length: 16 residues. J lost 5 bases, V lost 8 bases, and 6 bases had no gene match. The germline V gene has CDR1 MNHEY and CDR2 SMNVEV (reference sequence). The CDR3 is CASPGLAGGLTGELFF. Written as DNA, the CDR3 is TGTGCCAGCCCCGGACTAGCGGGAGGGCTAACCGGGGAGCTGTTTTTT.

The V call is TRBV19, the J call TRBJ2-7, with TRBD2 identical over 12 bases. Germline V gene sequence: CDR1 LNHDA, CDR2 SQIVND (reference sequence). CDR3 length: 14 amino acids. V was pared by 4 bases and J by 6 bases, with 4 bases of the junction left unmatched. CDR3 nucleotide sequence: TGTGCCAGTAGTAATGGACTAGCGGGACTCGAGCAGTACTTC. Translating it yields CASSNGLAGLEQYF.

This clone turned up a few times. The chain carries TRBV6-5 and TRBJ2-7, with D perhaps matching TRBD1 or TRBD2 (5 bases each). CDR1 and CDR2 from the germline V gene are MNHEY and SVGAGI. The V and J ends lost 6 bases and 4 bases respectively, with 19 bases between them. The CDR3 extends over 15 amino acids. This CDR3 is CASSRPGRYPYEQYF. The CDR3 bases are TGTGCCAGCAGCCGACCGGGGCGGTATCCTTACGAGCAGTACTTC.

V usage is TRBV28 and J usage is TRBJ1-4, with TRBD1 as a possible D gene (6 bases). Germline assignment: CDR1 MDHEN and CDR2 SYDVKM. This CDR3 has 15 residues. The V end lost 6 bases, the J end lost 0 bases, and 11 bases lay between the germline ends. The CDR3 bases are TGTGCCAGCAGGCGGGACACCGCAACTAATGAAAAACTGTTTTTT. Protein sequence: CASRRDTATNEKLFF.

The genes are TRBV15 and TRBJ1-5, with D perhaps matching TRBD1 (5 bases). CDR1 and CDR2 from the germline V gene are LNHNV and YYDKDF (reference sequence). The CDR3 totals 16 residues. The V end was cut by 5 bases, the J end by 0 bases, with 14 bases between. Written as DNA, the CDR3 is TGTGCCACCAGCGAAACGGGGGATTATAGCAATCAGCCCCAGCATTTT. Residues: CATSETGDYSNQPQHF.

The CDR3 DNA reads as TGTGCCAGCAGCTTCGGGACTAGCGGGTGGGAGACCCAGTACTTC. It yields the protein CASSFGTSGWETQYF. The V and J genes are TRBV13 and TRBJ2-5, with 12 nucleotides matching TRBD2. The junction had 4 bases not matched to a gene; V was cut back by 3 bases and J by 5 bases. CDR3 length equals 15 residues. Germline CDR1 reads PRHDT; CDR2 reads FYEKMQ (reference sequence). The whole variable domain, remainder taken from reference TRBV13 and TRBJ2-5, is AAGVIQSPRHLIKEKRETATLKCYPIPRHDTVYWYQQGPGQDPQFLISFYEKMQSDKGSIPDRFSAQQFSDYHSELNMSSLELGDSALYFCASSFGTSGWETQYFGPGTRLLVL.

The V and J genes are TRBV2 and TRBJ2-6; TRBD1 matches 9 bases. CDR1 and CDR2 from the germline V gene are SNHLY and FYNNEI. V lost 6 bases to trimming and J lost 0 bases; unmatched junction nucleotides: 6. This CDR3 has 17 residues. The CDR3, as DNA: TGTGCCAGCAGGGTCGACAGGGGGGACTCTGGGGCCAACGTCCTGACTTTC. This sequence encodes CASRVDRGDSGANVLTF.

The chain links TRBV5-3 to TRBJ1-1, with 7 bases identical to TRBD1. TRBV5-3 qualifies as an ORF whose function is uncertain. After removal of 9 bases from V and 5 bases from J, the junction contained 4 bases not matched to a gene. The CDR3 sequence is 11 residues long. Here the CDR3 DNA reads TGTGCCATACAGGGGTGGACTGAAGCTTTCTTT. Translated: CAIQGWTEAFF.

The gene calls are TRBV5-4 and TRBJ2-1, with D uncertain. The germline V gene has CDR1 SGHNT and CDR2 YYREEE (reference sequence). Deletions cut 3 bases from V and 0 bases from J, with 10 bases between. CDR3 length equals 15 residues. CDR3 amino acids: CASSSLASSYNEQFF. Here the CDR3 DNA reads TGTGCCAGCAGCTCCCTCGCGTCCTCCTACAATGAGCAGTTCTTC. The full variable domain, in which reference TRBV5-4 and TRBJ2-1 provide the parts outside the CDR3, is ETGVTQSPTHLIKTRGQQVTLRCSSQSGHNTVSWYQQALGQGPQFIFQYYREEENGRGNFPPRFSGLQFPNYSSELNVNALELDDSALYLCASSSLASSYNEQFFGPGTRLTVL.